This is a list of T cell receptor beta chains from one sample in a study of blood T cell repertoires in COVID-19. TCRdb's table, derived via immunoSEQ multiplex PCR, lists solely in-frame clones and lacks some. The sample records about 120,000 clones, around 87% being singletons. The sequencing sample was made of peripheral blood. These receptors were collected from a woman between 50 and 59 years old with acute or convalescent COVID-19. CDR3s leave out the opening cysteine and the closing phenylalanine or tryptophan.

TRBV7-2,TRBJ2-3,ASSQTGKSTDTQY
TRBV2,TRBJ1-2,ASISDRGNGYT
TRBV25-1,TRBJ2-1,ASSPRTSGSFDEQF
TRBV19,TRBJ1-6,ASTKGASPLH
TRBV11-2,TRBJ1-3,ASSPTFSGNTIY
TRBV19,TRBJ1-2,ASSGRRQGAQGYT
TRBV13,TRBJ1-2,ASSPRNINYGYT
TRBV10-3,TRBJ2-4,AVGTAKNIQY
TRBV19,TRBJ1-2,ASNEGNYGYT
TRBV5-5,TRBJ1-4,ASSLLIAAELF
TRBV7-2,TRBJ1-6,ASSLDRGSYNSPLH
TRBV7-9,TRBJ1-1,ASRYENTEAF
TRBV6-5,TRBJ1-2,ASSYSQGASGYT
TRBV9,TRBJ2-1,ASSEGDPREQF
TRBV12-2,TRBJ1-2,ASRTRDRFNYGYT
TRBV30,TRBJ2-5,AWSDLAGPGVTQY
TRBV10-2,TRBJ1-1,ASSEIRGTEAF
TRBV30,TRBJ1-2,AWSDRANYGYT
TRBV14,TRBJ2-3,ASSQAGLLDTDTQY
TRBV27,TRBJ1-5,ASSLSGYNQPQH
TRBV5-1,TRBJ1-1,ASRSDRWTEAF
TRBV11-2,TRBJ2-7,ASSAGNSYEQY
TRBV25-1,TRBJ2-1,ARIKSGHTYNEQF
TRBV6-5,TRBJ1-4,ASSYSARGAGEKLF
TRBV15,TRBJ1-2,ATSSAQGPYGYT
TRBV21-1,TRBJ1-6,ASSKEGLICSPLH
TRBV19,TRBJ1-5,ASSTLSGTGGNQPQH
TRBV4-2,TRBJ2-7,ASSHEEGAGVLEQY
TRBV5-6,TRBJ2-1,ASSLVRAGEQF
TRBV7-3,TRBJ2-2,ASSSGKGGELF
TRBV7-9,TRBJ2-5,ASSFGQLGLRETQY
TRBV5-5,TRBJ1-2,ASSFSPGAESYGYT
TRBV6-5,TRBJ1-5,ASSQLQGTNQPQH
TRBV19,TRBJ2-7,ASSPLAGGTYEQY
TRBV7-2,TRBJ1-4,ASSLETVSTNEKLF
TRBV15,TRBJ2-5,ATSRGGGETQY
TRBV29-1,TRBJ1-1,SVEREVNTEAF
TRBV10-3,TRBJ1-1,AISESGSRTEAF
TRBV7-2,TRBJ2-7,ASSSSILAGGRSYEQY
TRBV18,TRBJ2-3,ASSPSVIVSTDTQY
TRBV2,TRBJ2-3,ASSLGGYDTQY
TRBV18,TRBJ2-5,ASSRGHQETQY
TRBV11-3,TRBJ2-7,ASSWGTGFDEQY
TRBV5-8,TRBJ1-4,ASAWRGLSWVNEKLF
TRBV19,TRBJ1-6,ASSVSTRGLNSPLH
TRBV7-9,TRBJ2-1,ASSLLAGPYNEQF
TRBV10-2,TRBJ2-2,ASRTGTHYTGELF
TRBV5-4,TRBJ2-1,ASSPGTYNEQF
TRBV7-2,TRBJ1-1,ASSLAEGLNTEAF
TRBV5-6,TRBJ2-4,ASSLAPTSVRVNIQY
TRBV15,TRBJ2-3,ATSGETGSSTDTQY
TRBV10-3,TRBJ1-1,AISDVQGIEAF
TRBV7-9,TRBJ1-6,ASSLGVQDRVLGSPLH
TRBV24-1,TRBJ2-1,ATSESGPGGYNEQF
TRBV11-2,TRBJ1-3,ASSYRVGDTIY
TRBV7-2,TRBJ2-2,ASSFGYGITGELF
TRBV5-8,TRBJ1-2,ASSLDPQGAQAYGYT
TRBV24-1,TRBJ2-7,ATSDPGNEQY
TRBV3-1/TRBV3-2,TRBJ1-1,ASSQEAGGFTEAF